The rows below give T cell receptor beta chains drawn from one sample of a study of regulatory T cells in long-lasting Graves disease. Using its own MiXCR run on the multiplex PCR reads, TCRdb lists one record per CDR3 protein. The table records some 320,000 distinct CDR3 sequences, over 15% of them present only once. The material sequenced was peripheral blood mononuclear cells (PBMCs), taken at new diagnosis, from a patient treated with antithyroid drugs. The receptors here all came from a female donor with Graves disease. Each CDR3 is given without its conserved first and last residue. Fields, in order: CDR3 protein, V gene.

ASGLYNEQF	TRBV6-2/TRBV6-3
ASSLSTDQPQH	TRBV27
ASHDSGEGYEQY	TRBV19
ASSPHLLENYGYT	TRBV9
ATSDSWTSGRQQF	TRBV24-1
ATSLGGSSTDAQY	TRBV15
ASSLVGATDTQY	TRBV28
ASSFIGRQTEAF	TRBV28
ASSLSGSRGNTGELF	TRBV7-9
ASIPGQGGRDEQY	TRBV6-2/TRBV6-3
AWSVLGMRGLKAF	TRBV30
SAPSPGLQTRNEQF	TRBV20-1
ASRGGPYGQY	TRBV28
SARETSGKETQY	TRBV29-1
ASSEGHKGAKNIQY	TRBV6-1
ASSLPGRERNEQF	TRBV3-1
ASSSPTGAPTEAF	TRBV11-3
ASSSGTGVVYEQY	TRBV3-1
ASSPQKASGTSTDTQY	TRBV19
ASSGSGLRGEQY	TRBV2
AGSPSGSGETQY	TRBV4-1
ASSPREVGEQY	TRBV28
ASSVNPGEKLF	TRBV6-4
ASSASPALGGPEEQY	TRBV19
ASSSGQGLYGYT	TRBV28
ASNQGANTGELF	TRBV9
ASSYGTVPMNTEAF	TRBV6-2/TRBV6-3
ASKKGLHTDTQY	TRBV19
ASSLVGTEIDTQY	TRBV28
ASRAEVRAFQETQY	TRBV2
ASSPLDVLT	TRBV7-9
ASSPSSAGGSTGELF	TRBV18
ASSYWRGSYEQY	TRBV6-5
ASSRDGSNQPQH	TRBV12-3/TRBV12-4
ASSKTGAKNIQY	TRBV28
ASSLAGQGRSDEQF	TRBV27
AISESYGVSSYEQY	TRBV10-3
THGTYNQPQH	TRBV29-1
ASSFGTWNSPLH	TRBV27
ASSLGAKVDYGYN	TRBV5-6
ASSAMTGVDTEAF	TRBV9
ASSYQNRGFWY	TRBV6-9
ASSSPTEGTYNEQF	TRBV5-6
ASSLAPGTYEQY	TRBV11-3
SARKRAFQETQY	TRBV20-1
SPPHRDPGLWAYEQY	TRBV20-1
ASTSAGPGEQF	TRBV6-1
AWSGGTSGAGELF	TRBV30
ASSQADGTNEKLF	TRBV4-2
ASRRQGDNQPQH	TRBV19
ASRGLGTTDADTQY	TRBV12-3/TRBV12-4